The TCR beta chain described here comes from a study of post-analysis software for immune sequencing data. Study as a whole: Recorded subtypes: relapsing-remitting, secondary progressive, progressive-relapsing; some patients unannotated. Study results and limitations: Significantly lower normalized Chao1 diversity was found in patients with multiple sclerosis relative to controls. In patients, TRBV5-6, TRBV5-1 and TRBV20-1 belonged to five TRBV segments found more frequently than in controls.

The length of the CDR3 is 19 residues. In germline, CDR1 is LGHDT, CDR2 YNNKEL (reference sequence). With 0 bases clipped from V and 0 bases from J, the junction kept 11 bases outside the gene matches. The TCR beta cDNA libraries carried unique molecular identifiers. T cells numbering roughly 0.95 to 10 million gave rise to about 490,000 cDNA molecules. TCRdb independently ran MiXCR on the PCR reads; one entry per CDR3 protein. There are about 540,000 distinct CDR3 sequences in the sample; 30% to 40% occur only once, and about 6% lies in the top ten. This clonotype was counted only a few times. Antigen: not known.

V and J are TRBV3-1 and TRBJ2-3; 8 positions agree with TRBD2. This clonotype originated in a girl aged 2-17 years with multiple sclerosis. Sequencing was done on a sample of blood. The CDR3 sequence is CASSQDSGGPGFSTDTQYF. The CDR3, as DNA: TGTGCCAGCAGCCAAGATTCGGGGGGGCCCGGCTTCAGCACAGATACGCAGTATTTT.